Sequencing of this T cell receptor beta chain was carried out in a study of identical twins. A universal primer site was created by template switching, with the cDNA bearing unique molecular identifiers. TCRdb ran MiXCR on the 5' RACE reads and lists one entry per CDR3 protein. The table lists a few hundred thousand distinct CDR3 sequences, roughly an eighth of them singletons. The same specimen was also included in a second study, on yellow fever vaccine responses in identical twins. This second study notes: Each twin's T cell response to the vaccine was reported to look partly convergent and partly personalized.

Source material: CD4+ T cells sorted from blood. This TCR was sampled from a woman younger than 30 in good health.

The CDR3 DNA is TGCAGTGCTAGAAGCAGGGCAGATAGCAATCAGCCCCAGCATTTT. It encodes CSARSRADSNQPQHF. The rearrangement links TRBV20-1 to TRBJ1-5; possible D gene TRBD1, 5 bases. The CDR3 is 15 amino acids. Per germline, CDR1 DFQATT and CDR2 SNEGSKA (reference sequence). Between the trimmed V and J ends, which lost 2 bases and 0 bases, there was a span of 11 bases.